This TCR beta chain was captured in a study of blood T cell repertoires in COVID-19. In the study overall: Samples taken during acute and convalescent COVID-19 were collected in the United States, Italy and Spain.

Libraries were prepared by immunoSEQ multiplex PCR; TCRdb keeps only in-frame clonotypes and omits some of them. The sample has about 440,000 clones; around 89% are singletons. The CDR3 totals 15 residues. The V gene end was trimmed by 1 base and the J gene end by 5 bases; junction bases not matched to a gene: 7. The germline V gene has CDR1 SQVTM and CDR2 ANQGSEA. This clone was observed once. The TCR comes from a woman in her 30s with acute or convalescent COVID-19. This chain joins TRBV29-1 and TRBJ2-3, with 9 bases that match TRBD1. The specimen was peripheral blood. The CDR3 spells CSVEVTGGVGDTQYF. The CDR3 DNA sequence: TGCAGCGTTGAAGTTACAGGGGGCGTTGGAGATACGCAGTATTTT.